The next 14 T cell receptor beta chains were all read from a single sample in a study of cytomegalovirus exposure and HLA in healthy donors (dated by TCRdb to 2015 to 2018). The library relied on the immunoSEQ multiplex PCR assay. For the multiplex PCR, a mixture combining 60 forward primers for TCR Vbeta segments and 13 reverse primers for TCR Jbeta segments was used. This is the immuneACCESS table as TCRdb keeps it, with only in-frame sequences that have V and J called. A part of the clones is gone; compared with another copy, unresolved V genes explain less than half, and the rest is unexplained. This sample has some 130,000 clones in its table, and roughly 85% of those were observed once. Clones ranked in the top ten supply around 7% of the sample. The sequenced sample consisted of PBMCs. The receptors derive from a man aged 40-49 years in good health and CMV-seropositive.

This clone was picked up a small number of times. This chain uses TRBV27 with TRBJ1-5; D might be TRBD1 (6 bases). The V and J ends lost 4 bases and 1 base respectively, with 11 bases between them. The CDR3 consists of 15 residues. CDR1 is MNHEY and CDR2 is SMNVEV in the germline V gene (reference sequence). In DNA form, the CDR3 reads TGTGCCAGCAGTTACTCAGGGGCAAGCAATCAGCCCCAGCATTTT. This codes for CASSYSGASNQPQHF.

The chain employs TRBV10-3 and TRBJ1-3; TRBD1 might be the D (5 bases). V shed 7 bases and J shed 4 bases, with 11 bases lying between them. The germline V gene has CDR1 ENHRY and CDR2 SYGVKD. CDR3 size: 13 residues. The CDR3 is CAIKGAGGNTIYF. As DNA, the CDR3 is TGTGCCATCAAAGGAGCAGGGGGAAACACCATATATTTT.

The genes are TRBV23-1 and TRBJ1-6; D is uncertain. Being an ORF, TRBV23-1 has a function that is uncertain. V was clipped by 2 bases and J by 0 bases, with 23 bases between them. CDR3 length: 21 amino acids. The DNA of the CDR3 is TGCGCCAGCAGTCAACCCCCCACAGAGCTCTCAAAAAGCTCCTATAATTCACCCCTCCACTTT. Translated, it gives CASSQPPTELSKSSYNSPLHF.

This rearrangement joins TRBV11-3 to TRBJ1-1; no clear D gene. Trimming took 3 bases from V and 1 from J, leaving 6 bases between them. The CDR3 has 13 amino acids. The germline V gene encodes CDR1 SGHNT and CDR2 YENEEA. The CDR3 DNA is TGTGCCAGCAGCTTGAGGTGGAACACTGAAGCTTTCTTT. Encoded protein: CASSLRWNTEAFF.

The V gene is TRBV15, the J gene TRBJ1-6, with 8 bases identical to TRBD1. V was clipped by 8 bases and J by 0 bases; unmatched bases: 6. CDR1 and CDR2 from the germline V gene are LNHNV and YYDKDF (reference sequence). There are 16 residues in the CDR3. The CDR3 protein is CATAWDRRSYNSPLHF. The CDR3 DNA reads as TGTGCCACCGCTTGGGACAGGCGCTCCTATAATTCACCCCTCCACTTT.

This clone was detected ten times or more. The chain recombines TRBV2 with TRBJ2-5, with D unresolved. This CDR3 has 12 residues. The germline gives CDR1 SNHLY, CDR2 FYNNEI. V gave up 10 bases and J gave up 5 bases, with 14 bases separating them. CDR3 protein: CATSTTGETQYF. The CDR3, as DNA: TGTGCCACCTCTACCACCGGGGAGACCCAGTACTTC.

The chain carries TRBV19 and TRBJ1-4, with 9 bases identical to TRBD1. CDR1 and CDR2 (germline): LNHDA, SQIVND (reference sequence). V trimming: 6 bases; J trimming: 7 bases; junction bases outside the gene matches: 12. The CDR3 has 16 amino acids. In nucleotides, the CDR3 is TGTGCCAGTAGACCCTGGGGGGACAGGGCTGGTGAAAAACTGTTTTTT. Translated, it gives CASRPWGDRAGEKLFF.

The CDR3 is CASSPGQVSDIQYF. In DNA, the CDR3 is TGTGCCAGCTCACCCGGACAGGTTTCGGACATTCAGTACTTC. The chain carries TRBV18 and TRBJ2-4; 7 bases agree with TRBD1. Germline CDR1 is KGHSH and CDR2 is LQKENI. V lost 3 bases and J lost 8; bases outside the gene matches: 7. The CDR3 covers 14 residues.

The chain links TRBV6-9 to TRBJ2-7; D remains ambiguous. From germline, CDR1 is MNHGY and CDR2 SVAAGI. Trimming removed 4 bases at V and 6 bases at J, with 16 bases between. The CDR3 is 14 amino acids. For the CDR3, the DNA is TGTGCCAGCAGTTCCGATCCCACCCAACTCGAGCAGTACTTC. It yields the protein CASSSDPTQLEQYF.

The count of this clone is one. The gene calls are TRBV19 and TRBJ2-6; TRBD2 is a possible D gene (5 bases). The length of the CDR3 is 13 residues. The germline gives CDR1 LNHDA, CDR2 SQIVND (reference sequence). Trimming removed 7 bases from V and 2 bases from J, with 6 bases in between. This chain's CDR3 is CASKEAGANVLTF. The CDR3 DNA reads as TGTGCCAGTAAGGAGGCTGGGGCCAACGTCCTGACTTTC.

V gene TRBV4-1 combines with J gene TRBJ1-1; tentatively, D is TRBD1 (5 bases). Per the germline V gene, CDR1 is MGHRA and CDR2 is YSYEKL. The germline V and J ends were trimmed by 1 base and 8 bases, with 14 bases remaining between them. The CDR3 contains 14 residues. In nucleotides, the CDR3 is TGCGCCAGCAGCCAAGTGTGGGGCCAAGGGGAAGCTTTCTTT. This sequence encodes CASSQVWGQGEAFF.

CDR3 amino acids: CASSLELAGIDTQYF. The CDR3 DNA sequence: TGTGCCAGCAGCTTAGAACTAGCGGGAATCGATACGCAGTATTTT. The chain uses TRBV7-9 and TRBJ2-3, with TRBD2 matching over 10 bases. The V gene end was trimmed by 1 base and the J gene end by 6 bases; junction bases not matched to a gene: 4. Germline loops: CDR1 SEHNR, CDR2 FQNEAQ (reference sequence). The CDR3 is 15 residues long.

The chain links TRBV5-4 to TRBJ2-3, with 8 bases aligning to TRBD1. The CDR3 totals 13 residues. Germline-derived CDR1 and CDR2 are SGHNT and YYREEE (reference sequence). V shed 4 bases and J 5 bases; nucleotides not matched to a gene: 3. The CDR3 nucleotides read TGTGCCAGCAGCCCTGACAGGGGAGATACGCAGTATTTT. As protein: CASSPDRGDTQYF.

The V call is TRBV19, the J call TRBJ1-2; no clear D. Germline V gene lookup returns CDR1 LNHDA and CDR2 SQIVND (reference sequence). Trimming shortened V by 6 bases and J by 0 bases, and 14 bases separated the two germline ends. There are 15 residues in the CDR3. The CDR3: CASSGGGGPNYGYTF. The CDR3 region has the DNA TGTGCCAGTAGCGGAGGTGGAGGGCCTAACTATGGCTACACCTTC. Based on the CDR3 plus reference TRBV19 and TRBJ1-2, the full variable domain is DGGITQSPKYLFRKEGQNVTLSCEQNLNHDAMYWYRQDPGQGLRLIYYSQIVNDFQKGDIAEGYSVSREKKESFPLTVTSAQKNPTAFYLCASSGGGGPNYGYTFGSGTRLTVV.